The rows below give T cell receptor beta chains drawn from one sample of a study of blood T cells in healthy people across ages. In TCRdb, the 5' RACE reads were re-called with MiXCR into one record per CDR3 protein. The sample lists about 930,000 distinct CDR3 sequences; 25% to 35% were seen once. These data also featured in a second study, about T cells of mothers and their children.

What was sequenced was blood. The receptor source for this set is a woman aged 40-49 years in good health. CDR3s include the opening cysteine and the closing phenylalanine or tryptophan. The order of the fields is clone size, J gene, D gene, V gene, CDR3 protein, CDR3 DNA. The D gene is left open where the match is weak. The size of a clone is reported for some rows only, either as once, few or many, or as a class for expanded clones.

abundance: many
j_gene: TRBJ1-2
d_gene: .
v_gene: TRBV7-9
CDR3aa: CASSPRGGTNYGYTF
CDR3nt: TGTGCCAGCAGCCCCCGGGGGGGGACTAACTATGGCTACACCTTC

abundance: .
j_gene: TRBJ1-1
d_gene: .
v_gene: TRBV10-3
CDR3aa: CAIGGSGTEAFF
CDR3nt: TGTGCCATCGGAGGGTCCGGCACTGAAGCTTTCTTT

abundance: few
j_gene: TRBJ1-5
d_gene: TRBD1
v_gene: TRBV19
CDR3aa: CASSTKTGKPQHF
CDR3nt: TGTGCCAGCTCCACCAAGACAGGGAAGCCCCAGCATTTT

abundance: few
j_gene: TRBJ2-3
d_gene: TRBD1
v_gene: TRBV5-1
CDR3aa: CASSLTPGQRTDTQYF
CDR3nt: TGCGCCAGCAGCCTGACGCCGGGACAGAGGACAGATACGCAGTATTTT

abundance: many
j_gene: TRBJ1-2
d_gene: .
v_gene: TRBV7-3
CDR3aa: CASSPTGGSYGYTF
CDR3nt: TGTGCCAGCAGCCCAACGGGGGGATCGTATGGCTACACCTTC

abundance: .
j_gene: TRBJ1-1
d_gene: .
v_gene: TRBV9
CDR3aa: CASSAWSRSLNTEAFF
CDR3nt: TGTGCCAGCAGCGCATGGTCCAGGAGCCTGAACACTGAAGCTTTCTTT

abundance: few
j_gene: TRBJ1-2
d_gene: .
v_gene: TRBV28
CDR3aa: CASSRTAYTF
CDR3nt: TGTGCCAGCAGCCGGACAGCCTACACCTTC

abundance: .
j_gene: TRBJ1-1
d_gene: .
v_gene: TRBV29-1
CDR3aa: CSAKSLGSTSEAFF
CDR3nt: TGCAGCGCCAAGAGCCTGGGCTCTACGAGTGAAGCTTTCTTT

abundance: many
j_gene: TRBJ1-4
d_gene: .
v_gene: TRBV12-3/TRBV12-4
CDR3aa: CASSLHTQRGYEKLFF
CDR3nt: TGTGCCAGCAGTTTACACACCCAACGGGGTTATGAAAAACTGTTTTTT

abundance: many
j_gene: TRBJ2-2
d_gene: .
v_gene: TRBV7-9
CDR3aa: CASSRELQDTGELFF
CDR3nt: TGTGCCAGCAGCCGTGAATTACAAGACACCGGGGAGCTGTTTTTT

abundance: many
j_gene: TRBJ2-4
d_gene: .
v_gene: TRBV4-1
CDR3aa: CASSQDRGTQYF
CDR3nt: TGCGCCAGCAGCCAAGATCGGGGGACTCAGTACTTC

abundance: many
j_gene: TRBJ2-2
d_gene: .
v_gene: TRBV11-1
CDR3aa: CASSLGANTGELFF
CDR3nt: TGTGCCAGCAGCTTGGGGGCGAACACCGGGGAGCTGTTTTTT

abundance: .
j_gene: TRBJ2-5
d_gene: TRBD2
v_gene: TRBV6-1
CDR3aa: CASSESERGETQYF
CDR3nt: TGTGCCAGCAGTGAATCAGAGCGGGGTGAGACCCAGTACTTC

abundance: many
j_gene: TRBJ2-3
d_gene: .
v_gene: TRBV2
CDR3aa: CAIPLGGRTDTQYF
CDR3nt: TGTGCCATCCCCCTGGGGGGGCGGACAGATACGCAGTATTTT

abundance: .
j_gene: TRBJ2-6
d_gene: .
v_gene: TRBV6-5
CDR3aa: CASSYYGGRSGANVLTF
CDR3nt: TGTGCCAGCAGTTACTACGGGGGGCGATCTGGGGCCAACGTCCTGACTTTC

abundance: .
j_gene: TRBJ2-1
d_gene: .
v_gene: TRBV28
CDR3aa: CASTHRDGSSKNIQFF
CDR3nt: TGTGCCAGCACCCATCGGGACGGCTCTTCCAAAAACATTCAGTTCTTC

abundance: .
j_gene: TRBJ1-1
d_gene: .
v_gene: TRBV7-2
CDR3aa: CASSLGFFPGTEAFF
CDR3nt: TGTGCCAGCAGCTTAGGATTTTTCCCAGGCACTGAAGCTTTCTTT

abundance: .
j_gene: TRBJ2-3
d_gene: .
v_gene: TRBV20-1
CDR3aa: CSAPILDTQYF
CDR3nt: TGCAGTGCTCCTATTTTGGATACGCAGTATTTT

abundance: few
j_gene: TRBJ1-2
d_gene: .
v_gene: TRBV7-2
CDR3aa: CASSLRQVANYGYTF
CDR3nt: TGTGCCAGCAGCCTGAGACAGGTAGCTAACTATGGCTACACCTTC

abundance: few
j_gene: TRBJ2-1
d_gene: .
v_gene: TRBV7-2
CDR3aa: CAGSSLTPRGYNEQFF
CDR3nt: TGTGCCGGCAGCTCCCTTACCCCCAGGGGATACAATGAGCAGTTCTTC

abundance: .
j_gene: TRBJ2-7
d_gene: .
v_gene: TRBV7-2
CDR3aa: CASSLTEPYEQYF
CDR3nt: TGTGCCAGCAGCTTGACAGAACCCTACGAGCAGTACTTC

abundance: .
j_gene: TRBJ1-2
d_gene: .
v_gene: TRBV5-1
CDR3aa: CASSLGIDKHSDGYTF
CDR3nt: TGCGCCAGCAGCTTGGGGATCGATAAACATTCTGATGGCTACACCTTC

abundance: many
j_gene: TRBJ2-3
d_gene: .
v_gene: TRBV6-4
CDR3aa: CASSESSTDTQYF
CDR3nt: TGTGCCAGCAGTGAATCTAGCACAGATACGCAGTATTTT

abundance: .
j_gene: TRBJ2-5
d_gene: .
v_gene: TRBV7-6
CDR3aa: CASSLGLGKQETQYF
CDR3nt: TGTGCCAGCAGCTTAGGTCTGGGGAAACAAGAGACCCAGTACTTC

abundance: .
j_gene: TRBJ2-3
d_gene: .
v_gene: TRBV20-1
CDR3aa: CSADGVGRSTDTQYF
CDR3nt: TGCAGTGCCGATGGGGTAGGCCGGAGCACAGATACGCAGTATTTT

abundance: .
j_gene: TRBJ1-6
d_gene: TRBD1
v_gene: TRBV5-6
CDR3aa: CASSLGQGDPLHF
CDR3nt: TGTGCCAGCAGTTTGGGACAGGGAGACCCCCTCCACTTT

abundance: few
j_gene: TRBJ2-7
d_gene: .
v_gene: TRBV20-1
CDR3aa: CSAGGRGSSYEQYF
CDR3nt: TGCAGTGCGGGCGGCAGGGGAAGCTCCTACGAGCAGTACTTC